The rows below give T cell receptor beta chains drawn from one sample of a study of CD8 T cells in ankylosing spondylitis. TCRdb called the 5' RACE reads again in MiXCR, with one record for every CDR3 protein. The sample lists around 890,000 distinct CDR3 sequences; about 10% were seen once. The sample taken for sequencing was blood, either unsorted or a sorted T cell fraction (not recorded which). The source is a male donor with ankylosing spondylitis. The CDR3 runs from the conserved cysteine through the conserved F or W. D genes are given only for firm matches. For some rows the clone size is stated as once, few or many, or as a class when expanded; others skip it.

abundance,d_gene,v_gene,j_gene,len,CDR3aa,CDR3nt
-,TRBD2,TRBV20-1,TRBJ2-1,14,CSAKLAGFINEQFF,TGCAGTGCTAAACTAGCGGGATTCATAAATGAGCAGTTCTTC
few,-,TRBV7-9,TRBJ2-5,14,CASSQSTYQETQYF,TGTGCCAGCAGCCAATCAACGTACCAAGAGACCCAGTACTTC
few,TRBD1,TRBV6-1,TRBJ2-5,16,CASSPLFAGGWETQYF,TGTGCCAGCAGTCCGCTCTTCGCAGGGGGCTGGGAGACCCAGTACTTC
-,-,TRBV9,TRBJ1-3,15,CASSVAMGPGNTIYF,TGTGCCAGCAGCGTAGCAATGGGACCTGGAAACACCATATATTTT
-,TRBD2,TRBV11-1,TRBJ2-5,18,CASSLGLAGAGAGETQYF,TGTGCCAGCAGCCTGGGACTAGCGGGAGCGGGTGCAGGGGAGACCCAGTACTTC
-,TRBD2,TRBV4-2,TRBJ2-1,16,CASSQPWASGRREQFF,TGTGCCAGCAGCCAGCCCTGGGCTAGCGGGCGGAGGGAGCAGTTCTTC
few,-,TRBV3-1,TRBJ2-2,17,CASSQGFVSCCYRELFF,TGTGCCAGCAGCCAAGGTTTTGTGTCATGCTGTTATCGGGAGCTGTTTTTT
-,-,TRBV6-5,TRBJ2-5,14,CASSSTGPFQTQYF,TGTGCCAGCAGTTCCACGGGGCCGTTTCAGACCCAGTACTTC
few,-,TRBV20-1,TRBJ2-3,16,CSARDNPGYPPDTQYF,TGCAGTGCTAGAGATAACCCCGGTTATCCCCCAGATACGCAGTATTTT
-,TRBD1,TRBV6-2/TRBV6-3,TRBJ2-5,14,CASSYRGRGETQYF,TGTGCCAGCAGTTACAGGGGGCGCGGAGAGACCCAGTACTTC
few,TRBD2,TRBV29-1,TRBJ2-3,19,CSVALGLAGWASSTDTQYF,TGCAGCGTTGCCCTAGGACTAGCGGGATGGGCCTCTAGCACAGATACGCAGTATTTT
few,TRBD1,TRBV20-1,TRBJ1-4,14,CSARDHRGEEKLFF,TGCAGTGCTAGAGATCACAGGGGTGAGGAAAAACTGTTTTTT
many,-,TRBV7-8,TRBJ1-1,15,CASSPFEGSNTEAFF,TGTGCCAGCAGCCCCTTCGAGGGATCTAACACTGAAGCTTTCTTT
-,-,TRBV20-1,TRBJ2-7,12,CSAKGGFYEQYF,TGCAGTGCCAAAGGGGGTTTTTACGAGCAGTACTTC
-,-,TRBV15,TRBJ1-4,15,CATSRDLGVDKKLFF,TGTGCCACCAGCAGAGATTTAGGGGTGGACAAAAAACTGTTTTTT
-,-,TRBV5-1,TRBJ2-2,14,CASSLDTLTGELFF,TGCGCCAGCAGCTTGGACACCCTCACCGGGGAGCTGTTTTTT
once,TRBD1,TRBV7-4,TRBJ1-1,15,CATSPGQGKYTEAFF,TGTGCCACCAGCCCGGGACAGGGGAAGTACACTGAAGCTTTCTTT
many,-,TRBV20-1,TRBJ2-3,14,CSVSQGIWTDTQYF,TGCAGTGTATCCCAGGGTATATGGACAGATACGCAGTATTTT
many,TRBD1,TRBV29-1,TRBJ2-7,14,CSICRGQSSYEQYF,TGCAGTATTTGCAGGGGACAGAGCTCCTACGAGCAGTACTTC
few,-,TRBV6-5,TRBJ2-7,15,CASSSTGMGAYEQYF,TGTGCCAGCAGTTCCACAGGGATGGGGGCCTACGAGCAGTACTTC
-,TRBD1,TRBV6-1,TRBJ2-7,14,CASRGTATSYEQYF,TGTGCCAGCAGGGGGACAGCCACCTCCTACGAGCAGTACTTC
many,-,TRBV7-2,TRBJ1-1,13,CASSSDRHTEAFF,TGTGCCAGCAGCTCAGACAGGCACACTGAAGCTTTCTTT
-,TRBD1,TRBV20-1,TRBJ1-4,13,CSTGDRVNEKLFF,TGCAGTACAGGGGACCGCGTTAATGAAAAACTGTTTTTT
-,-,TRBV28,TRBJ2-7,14,CASSPGTQPYEQYF,TGTGCCAGCAGTCCCGGGACACAGCCCTACGAGCAGTACTTC
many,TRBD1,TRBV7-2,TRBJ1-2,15,CASSPGTDPGYGYTF,TGTGCCAGCAGCCCCGGGACAGACCCAGGATATGGCTACACCTTC
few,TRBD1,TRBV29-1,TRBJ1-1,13,CSVVGQSNTEAFF,TGCAGCGTTGTGGGACAGTCGAACACTGAAGCTTTCTTT
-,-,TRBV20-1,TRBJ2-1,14,CSARVPATGGEQFF,TGCAGTGCTAGAGTCCCGGCTACCGGAGGTGAGCAGTTCTTC
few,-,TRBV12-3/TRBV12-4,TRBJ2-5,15,CASSYGPRDEETQYF,TGTGCCAGCAGCTATGGGCCCCGGGATGAAGAGACCCAGTACTTC
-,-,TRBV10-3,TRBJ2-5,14,CAISESGPVETQYF,TGTGCCATCAGTGAGTCCGGACCGGTGGAGACCCAGTACTTC
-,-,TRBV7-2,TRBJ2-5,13,CASSSKVGETQYF,TGTGCCAGCAGCTCGAAGGTCGGGGAGACCCAGTACTTC
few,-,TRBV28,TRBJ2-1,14,CASSLYALTAEQFF,TGTGCCAGCAGTTTATACGCCCTAACCGCTGAGCAGTTCTTC
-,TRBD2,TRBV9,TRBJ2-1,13,CASSRTSGSEQFF,TGTGCCAGCTCTAGGACTAGCGGGAGTGAGCAGTTCTTC
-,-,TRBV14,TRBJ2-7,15,CASSLYWTDAYEQYF,TGTGCCAGCAGCCTCTACTGGACGGATGCCTACGAGCAGTACTTC
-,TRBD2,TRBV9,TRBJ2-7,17,CASSVGSMGLLNYEQYF,TGTGCCAGCAGCGTGGGTTCAATGGGACTACTAAACTACGAGCAGTACTTC
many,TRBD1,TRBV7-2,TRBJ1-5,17,CASSVGFRGLFRQPQHF,TGTGCCAGCAGCGTCGGCTTCAGGGGGCTATTTAGACAGCCCCAGCATTTT
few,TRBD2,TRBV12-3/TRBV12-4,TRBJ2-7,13,CASQRAGGTEQYF,TGTGCCAGCCAAAGGGCGGGGGGGACGGAGCAGTACTTC
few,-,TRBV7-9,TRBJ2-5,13,CASTGDSQETQYF,TGTGCCAGCACCGGGGACTCTCAAGAGACCCAGTACTTC
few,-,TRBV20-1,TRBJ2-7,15,CSARTPERAYYEQYF,TGCAGTGCTAGGACACCCGAGAGGGCGTACTACGAGCAGTACTTC
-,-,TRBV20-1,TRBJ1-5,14,CSARRGGNNQPQHF,TGCAGTGCTAGAAGAGGAGGGAACAATCAGCCCCAGCATTTT
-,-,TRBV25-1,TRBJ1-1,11,CASSATGMAFF,TGTGCCAGCAGCGCCACAGGGATGGCTTTCTTT
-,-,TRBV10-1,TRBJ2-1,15,CASRLVRVSYNEQFF,TGCGCCAGCCGGTTGGTAAGGGTCTCCTACAATGAGCAGTTCTTC
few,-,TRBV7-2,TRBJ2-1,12,CASSFNMGEQFF,TGTGCCAGCAGTTTCAATATGGGTGAGCAGTTCTTC
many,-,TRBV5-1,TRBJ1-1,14,CASSLDRGRTEAFF,TGCGCCAGCAGCCTGGACAGAGGAAGAACTGAAGCTTTCTTT
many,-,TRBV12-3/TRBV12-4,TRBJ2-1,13,CASSFGLANEQFF,TGTGCCAGCAGTTTCGGGCTAGCGAATGAGCAGTTCTTC
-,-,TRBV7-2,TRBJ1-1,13,CASSSRRQGEAFF,TGTGCCAGCAGCTCCCGGCGCCAGGGTGAAGCTTTCTTT
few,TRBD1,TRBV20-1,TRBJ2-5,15,CSARDRDRGLETQYF,TGCAGTGCTAGAGATCGGGACAGGGGGCTAGAGACCCAGTACTTC
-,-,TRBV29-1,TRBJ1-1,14,CSVEKVAGSTEAFF,TGCAGCGTTGAAAAGGTGGCGGGATCCACTGAAGCTTTCTTT
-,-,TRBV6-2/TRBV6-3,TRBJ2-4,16,CASSRARGLVVNIQYF,TGTGCCAGCAGTAGGGCGAGAGGCTTGGTCGTGAACATTCAGTACTTC
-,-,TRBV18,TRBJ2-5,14,CASSPQASQETQYF,TGTGCCAGCTCACCACAAGCTAGCCAAGAGACCCAGTACTTC
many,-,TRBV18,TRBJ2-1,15,CASSPPGSSYNEQFF,TGTGCCAGCAGTCCCCCAGGAAGCTCCTACAATGAGCAGTTCTTC
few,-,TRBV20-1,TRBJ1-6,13,CSARDLGNSPLHF,TGCAGTGCTAGAGATTTGGGTAATTCACCCCTCCACTTT
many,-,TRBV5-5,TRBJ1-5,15,CASSLVGTAGATQHF,TGTGCCAGCAGCTTGGTAGGCACCGCCGGAGCGACCCAGCATTTT
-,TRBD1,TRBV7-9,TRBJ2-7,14,CASSSGDRGPFVYF,TGTGCCAGCAGCTCCGGGGACAGGGGGCCCTTCGTGTACTTC
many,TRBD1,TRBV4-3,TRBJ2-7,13,CASSHRTGREQYF,TGCGCCAGCAGCCACAGGACAGGGCGCGAGCAGTACTTC
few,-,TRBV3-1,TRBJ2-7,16,CASRKQRRGLPYEQYF,TGTGCCAGCAGGAAACAACGCAGGGGTCTCCCCTACGAGCAGTACTTC
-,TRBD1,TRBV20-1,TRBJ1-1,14,CSDCNYRGDTEAFF,TGCAGTGATTGCAATTACAGGGGGGACACTGAAGCTTTCTTT
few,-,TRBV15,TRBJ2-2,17,CATSGPLGRVNTGELFF,TGTGCCACCAGCGGACCGTTGGGCAGGGTTAACACCGGGGAGCTGTTTTTT